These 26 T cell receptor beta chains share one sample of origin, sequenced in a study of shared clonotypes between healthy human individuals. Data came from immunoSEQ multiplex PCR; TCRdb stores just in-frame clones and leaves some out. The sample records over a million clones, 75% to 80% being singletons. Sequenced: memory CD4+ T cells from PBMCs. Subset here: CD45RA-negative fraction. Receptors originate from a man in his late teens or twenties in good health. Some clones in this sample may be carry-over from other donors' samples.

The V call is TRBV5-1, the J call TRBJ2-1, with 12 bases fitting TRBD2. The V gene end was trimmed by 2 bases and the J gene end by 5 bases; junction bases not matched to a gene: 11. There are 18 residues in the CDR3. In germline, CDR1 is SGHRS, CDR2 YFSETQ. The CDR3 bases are TGCGCCAGCAGCTTCAATCTAGCGGGAGGGCCTGGGAACAATGAGCAGTTCTTC. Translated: CASSFNLAGGPGNNEQFF.

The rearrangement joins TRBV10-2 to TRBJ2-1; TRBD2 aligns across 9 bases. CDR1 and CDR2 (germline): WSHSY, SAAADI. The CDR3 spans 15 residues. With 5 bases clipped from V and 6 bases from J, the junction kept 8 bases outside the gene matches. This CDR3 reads CASSPIAGAGNEQFF. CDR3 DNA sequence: TGCGCCAGCAGTCCCATAGCGGGAGCGGGCAATGAGCAGTTCTTC.

Here the CDR3 reads CASSSSGSRENTQYF. The CDR3 DNA follows: TGTGCCAGCAGTTCTAGCGGGAGCAGGGAAAATACGCAGTATTTT. The rearrangement joins TRBV2 to TRBJ2-3; 10 positions agree with TRBD2. The junction had 9 bases not matched to a gene; V was cut back by 5 bases and J by 7 bases. This CDR3 is built from 15 residues. Germline CDR1 SNHLY, CDR2 FYNNEI.

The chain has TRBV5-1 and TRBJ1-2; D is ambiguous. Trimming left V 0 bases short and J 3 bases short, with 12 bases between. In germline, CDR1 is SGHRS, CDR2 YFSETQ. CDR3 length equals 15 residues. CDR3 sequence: CASSLDGDPDYGYTF. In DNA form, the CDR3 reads TGCGCCAGCAGCTTGGACGGAGATCCGGACTATGGCTACACCTTC.

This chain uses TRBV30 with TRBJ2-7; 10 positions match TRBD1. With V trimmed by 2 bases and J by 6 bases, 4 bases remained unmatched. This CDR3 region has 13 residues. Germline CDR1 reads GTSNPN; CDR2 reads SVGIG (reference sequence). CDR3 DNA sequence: TGTGCCTGGAGTTCGGGACAGGGGTTCGAGCAGTACTTC. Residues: CAWSSGQGFEQYF.

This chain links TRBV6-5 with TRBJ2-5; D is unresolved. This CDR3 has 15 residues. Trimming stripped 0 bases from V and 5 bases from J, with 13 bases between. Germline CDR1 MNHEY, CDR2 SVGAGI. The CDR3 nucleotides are TGTGCCAGCAGTTACTCAACGGCGTACGAGGAGACCCAGTACTTC. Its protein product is CASSYSTAYEETQYF.

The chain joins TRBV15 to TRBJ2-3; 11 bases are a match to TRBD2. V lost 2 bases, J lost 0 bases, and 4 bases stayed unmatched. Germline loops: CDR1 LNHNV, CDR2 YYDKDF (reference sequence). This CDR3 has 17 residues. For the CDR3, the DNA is TGTGCCACCAGCAGAAAGACTAGCGGGACTAGCACAGATACGCAGTATTTT. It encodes CATSRKTSGTSTDTQYF.

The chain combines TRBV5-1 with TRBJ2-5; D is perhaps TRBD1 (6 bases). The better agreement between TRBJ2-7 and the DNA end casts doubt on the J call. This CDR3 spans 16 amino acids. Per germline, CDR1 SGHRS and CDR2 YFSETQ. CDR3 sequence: CASSSITGSPNYEQYF. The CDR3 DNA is TGCGCCAGCAGCTCCATAACAGGGTCCCCTAACTACGAGCAGTACTTC.

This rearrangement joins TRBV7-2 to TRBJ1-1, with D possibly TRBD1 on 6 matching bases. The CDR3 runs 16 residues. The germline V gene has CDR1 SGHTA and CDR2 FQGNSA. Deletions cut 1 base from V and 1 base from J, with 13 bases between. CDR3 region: CASSLVGRGTNTEAFF. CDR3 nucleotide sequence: TGTGCCAGCAGCTTAGTGGGGAGGGGGACGAACACTGAAGCTTTCTTT.

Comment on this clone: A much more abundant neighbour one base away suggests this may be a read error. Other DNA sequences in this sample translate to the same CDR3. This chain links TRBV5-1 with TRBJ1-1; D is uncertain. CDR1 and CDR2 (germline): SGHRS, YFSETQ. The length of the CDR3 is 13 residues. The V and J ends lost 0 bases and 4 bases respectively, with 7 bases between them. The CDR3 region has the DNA TGCGCCAGCAGCTTGGTAAGTGGCACTGAAGCTTTCTTT. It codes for CASSLVSGTEAFF.

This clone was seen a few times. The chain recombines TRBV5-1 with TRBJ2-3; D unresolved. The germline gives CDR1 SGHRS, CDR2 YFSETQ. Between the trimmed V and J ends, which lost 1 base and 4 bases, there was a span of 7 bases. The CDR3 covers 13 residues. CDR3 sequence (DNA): TGCGCCAGCAGCTTGAGTGGGCCAGATACGCAGTATTTT. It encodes CASSLSGPDTQYF. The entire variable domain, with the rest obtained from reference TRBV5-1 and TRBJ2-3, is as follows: KAGVTQTPRYLIKTRGQQVTLSCSPISGHRSVSWYQQTPGQGLQFLFEYFSETQRNKGNFPGRFSGRQFSNSRSEMNVSTLELGDSALYLCASSLSGPDTQYFGPGTRLTVL.

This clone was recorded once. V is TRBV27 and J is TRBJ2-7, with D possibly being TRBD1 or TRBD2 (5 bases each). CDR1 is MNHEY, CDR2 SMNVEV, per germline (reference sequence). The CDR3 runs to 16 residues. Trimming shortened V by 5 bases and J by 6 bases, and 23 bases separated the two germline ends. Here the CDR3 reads CASSPAAGTATGEQYF. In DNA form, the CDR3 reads TGTGCCAGCAGTCCCGCCGCCGGGACGGCCACAGGCGAGCAGTACTTC.

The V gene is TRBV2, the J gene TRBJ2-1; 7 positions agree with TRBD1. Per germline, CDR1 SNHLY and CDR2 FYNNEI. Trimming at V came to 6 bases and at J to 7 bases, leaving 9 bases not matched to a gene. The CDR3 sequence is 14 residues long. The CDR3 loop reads CASREWSQGNEQFF. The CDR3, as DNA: TGTGCCAGCAGGGAATGGTCACAGGGGAATGAGCAGTTCTTC.

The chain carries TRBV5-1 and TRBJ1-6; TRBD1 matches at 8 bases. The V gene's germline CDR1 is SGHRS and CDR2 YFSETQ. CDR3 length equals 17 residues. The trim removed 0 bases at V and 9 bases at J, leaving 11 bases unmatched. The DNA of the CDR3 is TGCGCCAGCAGCTTGGCCGGACAGGGAAACTCGGCTTCACCCCTCCACTTT. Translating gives CASSLAGQGNSASPLHF.

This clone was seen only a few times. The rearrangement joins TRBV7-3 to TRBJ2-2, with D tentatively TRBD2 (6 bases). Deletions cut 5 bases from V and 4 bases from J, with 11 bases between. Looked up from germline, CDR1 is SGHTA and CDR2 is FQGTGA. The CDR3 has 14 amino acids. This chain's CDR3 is CASSLGLTTGELFF. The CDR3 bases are TGTGCCAGCAGCCTGGGACTTACCACCGGGGAGCTGTTTTTT.

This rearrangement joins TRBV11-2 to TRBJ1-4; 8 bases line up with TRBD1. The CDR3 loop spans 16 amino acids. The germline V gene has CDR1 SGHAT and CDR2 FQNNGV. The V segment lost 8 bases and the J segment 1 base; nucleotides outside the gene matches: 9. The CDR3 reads CASQRVDRGTNEKLFF. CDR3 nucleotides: TGTGCCAGCCAGAGAGTAGACAGGGGAACTAATGAAAAACTGTTTTTT. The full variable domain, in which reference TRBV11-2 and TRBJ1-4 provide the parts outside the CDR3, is EAGVAQSPRYKIIEKRQSVAFWCNPISGHATLYWYQQILGQGPKLLIQFQNNGVVDDSQLPKDRFSAERLKGVDSTLKIQPAKLEDSAVYLCASQRVDRGTNEKLFFGSGTQLSVL.

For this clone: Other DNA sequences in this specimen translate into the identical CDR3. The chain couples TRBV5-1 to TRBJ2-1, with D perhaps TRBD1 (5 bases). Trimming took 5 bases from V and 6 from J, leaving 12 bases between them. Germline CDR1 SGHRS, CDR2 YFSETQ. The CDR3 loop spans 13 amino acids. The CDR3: CASSSQGSNEQFF. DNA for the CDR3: TGCGCCAGCAGTTCCCAGGGTTCCAATGAGCAGTTCTTC.

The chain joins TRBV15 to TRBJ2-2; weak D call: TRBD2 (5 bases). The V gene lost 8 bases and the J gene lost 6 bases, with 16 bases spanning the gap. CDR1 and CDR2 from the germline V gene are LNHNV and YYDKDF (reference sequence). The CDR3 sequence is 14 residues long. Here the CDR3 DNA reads TGTGCCACCCGGGCGGTTCTAGCATCCGGGGAGCTGTTTTTT. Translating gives CATRAVLASGELFF. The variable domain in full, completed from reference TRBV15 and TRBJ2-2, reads DAMVIQNPRYQVTQFGKPVTLSCSQTLNHNVMYWYQQKSSQAPKLLFHYYDKDFNNEADTPDNFQSRRPNTSFCFLDIRSPGLGDTAMYLCATRAVLASGELFFGEGSRLTVL.

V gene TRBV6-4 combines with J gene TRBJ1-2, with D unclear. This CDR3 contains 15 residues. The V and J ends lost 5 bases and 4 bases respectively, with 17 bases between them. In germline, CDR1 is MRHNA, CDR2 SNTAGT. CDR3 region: CASSRVYRDIYGYTF. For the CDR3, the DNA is TGTGCCAGCAGTCGGGTCTACCGAGACATCTATGGCTACACCTTC.

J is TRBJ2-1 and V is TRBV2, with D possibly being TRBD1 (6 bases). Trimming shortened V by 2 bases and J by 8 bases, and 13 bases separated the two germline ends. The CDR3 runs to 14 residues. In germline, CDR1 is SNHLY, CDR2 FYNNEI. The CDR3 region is CASSEQGPRDEQFF. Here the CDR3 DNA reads TGTGCCAGCAGTGAACAGGGGCCCCGGGATGAGCAGTTCTTC.

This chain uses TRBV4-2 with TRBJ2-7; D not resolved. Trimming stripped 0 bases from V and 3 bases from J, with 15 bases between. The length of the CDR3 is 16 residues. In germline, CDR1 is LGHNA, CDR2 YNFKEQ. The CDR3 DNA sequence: TGTGCCAGCAGCCAAGAGTTACAACTATCGCACTACGAGCAGTACTTC. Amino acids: CASSQELQLSHYEQYF.

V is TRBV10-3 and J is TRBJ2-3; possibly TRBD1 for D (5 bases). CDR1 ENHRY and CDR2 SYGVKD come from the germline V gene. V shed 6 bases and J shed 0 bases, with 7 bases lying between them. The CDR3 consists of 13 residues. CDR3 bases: TGTGCCATCAGGGGGCCCAGCACAGATACGCAGTATTTT. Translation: CAIRGPSTDTQYF.

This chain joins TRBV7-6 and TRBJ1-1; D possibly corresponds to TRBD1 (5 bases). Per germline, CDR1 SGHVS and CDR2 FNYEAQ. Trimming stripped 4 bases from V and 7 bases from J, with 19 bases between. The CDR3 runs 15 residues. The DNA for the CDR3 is TGTGCCAGCAGCTCCGAGGGACTGGGTGTCGTTGAAGCTTTCTTT. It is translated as CASSSEGLGVVEAFF.

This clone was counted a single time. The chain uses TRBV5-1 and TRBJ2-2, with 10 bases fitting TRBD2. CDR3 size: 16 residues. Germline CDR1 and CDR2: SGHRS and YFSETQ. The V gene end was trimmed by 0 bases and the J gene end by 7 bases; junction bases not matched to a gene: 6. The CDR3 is CASSLEAGGPVGELFF. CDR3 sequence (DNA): TGCGCCAGCAGCTTGGAAGCGGGAGGGCCGGTCGGGGAGCTGTTTTTT.

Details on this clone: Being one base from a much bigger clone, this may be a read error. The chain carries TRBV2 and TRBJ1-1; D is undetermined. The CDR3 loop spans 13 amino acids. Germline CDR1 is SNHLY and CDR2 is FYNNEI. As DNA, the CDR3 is TGTGCCAGCAGAATATTTGCGAATACTGAAGCTCTCTTT. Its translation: CASRIFANTEALF.

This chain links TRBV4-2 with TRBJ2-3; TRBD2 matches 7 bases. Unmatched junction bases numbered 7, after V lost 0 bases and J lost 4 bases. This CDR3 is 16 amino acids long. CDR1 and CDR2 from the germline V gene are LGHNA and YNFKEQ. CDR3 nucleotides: TGTGCCAGCAGCCAAGAAAGCAACGCGGGAGCAGATACGCAGTATTTT. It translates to CASSQESNAGADTQYF.